These T cell receptor beta chains were read from a single sample in a study of shared clonotypes between healthy human individuals. The assay was immunoSEQ multiplex PCR, and TCRdb's table has in-frame clones only and misses some. This sample has roughly 500,000 clones, with almost 97% found just once. Specimen: naive CD4+ T cells sorted from blood. These receptor sequences come from a woman aged 25 to 45 in good health. Both conserved end residues are part of each CDR3. The order of the fields is clone size, V gene, J gene, D gene, CDR3 DNA, CDR3 protein. The D gene is left open where the match is weak. A clone size is listed for some rows: how often the clone was seen (once, few, many), or a class if it is expanded.

>.|TRBV18|TRBJ1-1|.
TGTGCCAGCTCGCGGGACTCGGTGAACACTGAAGCTTTCTTT
CASSRDSVNTEAFF
>.|TRBV13|TRBJ2-1|.
TGTGCCAGCAGCTGGGGGTCTGTAGAGGGCAATGAGCAGTTCTTC
CASSWGSVEGNEQFF
>.|TRBV5-1|TRBJ2-3|TRBD2
TGCGCCAGCAGCTTGGCTAGCGGGAGGAGTCGTGGAGATACGCAGTATTTT
CASSLASGRSRGDTQYF
>.|TRBV4-2|TRBJ2-3|TRBD2
TGTGCCAGCAGCGTGGGACTAGAGGTGGGGGATACGCAGTATTTT
CASSVGLEVGDTQYF
>.|TRBV19|TRBJ2-3|.
TGTGCCAGTAGTACCCCCGCCGATACGCAGTATTTT
CASSTPADTQYF
>.|TRBV11-2|TRBJ2-2|TRBD1
TGTGCCAGCAGCAGAACCGGGACAGCGAACACCGGGGAGCTGTTTTTT
CASSRTGTANTGELFF
>.|TRBV4-2|TRBJ1-3|.
TGTGCCAGCAGCCAGGGGGGCCCAGGAAACACCATATATTTT
CASSQGGPGNTIYF
>.|TRBV5-8|TRBJ2-1|.
TGTGCCAGCAATCCGGGACACGATTACAATGAGCAGTTCTTC
CASNPGHDYNEQFF
>.|TRBV18|TRBJ2-2|TRBD2
TGTGCCAGCTCTCCCCGGACTAGCGGTGTCGGCGGGGAGCTGTTTTTT
CASSPRTSGVGGELFF
>.|TRBV27|TRBJ1-2|.
TGTGCCAGCAGTTTATCCCCAGGGAACTATGGCTACACCTTC
CASSLSPGNYGYTF
>.|TRBV4-1|TRBJ2-5|.
TGCGCCAGCAGCCAAGAGAGCAGATACCAAGAGACCCAGTACTTC
CASSQESRYQETQYF
>once|TRBV30|TRBJ2-5|.
TGTGCCTGGAGCCCCTGGGGGACAGAGACCCAGTACTTC
CAWSPWGTETQYF
>few|TRBV5-4|TRBJ1-2|TRBD1
TGTGCCAGCAGCGAGGACAGGGCTCATGGCTACACCTTC
CASSEDRAHGYTF
>.|TRBV18|TRBJ2-7|.
TGTGCCAGCTCAAAAGCAGGAACAAGCTCCTACGAGCAGTACTTC
CASSKAGTSSYEQYF
>.|TRBV6-4|TRBJ1-3|.
TGTGCCAGCAGCCCGGACGTGTCTGGAAACACCATATATTTT
CASSPDVSGNTIYF
>once|TRBV5-6|TRBJ2-1|TRBD2
TGTGCCAGCAGCGAGCCACTAGCGGTGAATGAGCAGTTCTTC
CASSEPLAVNEQFF
>.|TRBV28|TRBJ1-4|.
TGTGCCAGCAGCCCGTTTTGGGAGGGGAAGGCTAATGAAAAACTGTTTTTT
CASSPFWEGKANEKLFF
>.|TRBV7-2|TRBJ2-7|.
TGTGCCAGCAGCTCCCACACAGGGACCTACGAGCAGTACTTC
CASSSHTGTYEQYF
>.|TRBV19|TRBJ2-1|.
TGTGCCAGTAGTATTTCAGGGAGCTCCTACAATGAGCAGTTCTTC
CASSISGSSYNEQFF
>.|TRBV15|TRBJ1-1|.
TGTGCCACCAGCAGAGATCGTACCCGGACGCTCAACACTGAAGCTTTCTTT
CATSRDRTRTLNTEAFF
>.|TRBV29-1|TRBJ2-2|.
TGCAGCGTAAGGACTATTTCAGACACCGGGGAGCTGTTTTTT
CSVRTISDTGELFF
>.|TRBV4-1|TRBJ2-2|TRBD2
TGCGCCAGCAGCCTCTTCATTCTAGCGGGAACGAACACCGGGGAGCTGTTTTTT
CASSLFILAGTNTGELFF
>.|TRBV2|TRBJ2-5|.
TGTGCCAGCAGTGTGTGGGGTCAAGAGACCCAGTACTTC
CASSVWGQETQYF
>.|TRBV7-9|TRBJ2-3|.
TGTGCCAGCAGCCCCCCCCGGGAGAGGACAGATACGCAGTATTTT
CASSPPRERTDTQYF
>.|TRBV7-9|TRBJ2-1|.
TGTGCCAGCAGCCCCAGGGGATTTCGCGGGATCAGCCCCCCCCTCCAGCAGTTCTTC
CASSPRGFRGISPPLQQFF
>.|TRBV29-1|TRBJ1-1|.
TGCAGCGTTGTGGGGAACACTGAAGCTTTCTTT
CSVVGNTEAFF
>.|TRBV6-6|TRBJ1-2|.
TGTGCCAGCAGTCCAACGGACTATGGCTACACCTTC
CASSPTDYGYTF
>.|TRBV5-1|TRBJ2-7|TRBD2
TGCGCCAGCAGCTCGGTAGCGGGAGACTTTCTCGAGCAGTACTTC
CASSSVAGDFLEQYF
>.|TRBV7-3|TRBJ2-1|.
TGTGCCAGCAGCTTAGACGTGGGGAGCTCCTACAATGAGCAGTTCTTC
CASSLDVGSSYNEQFF
>.|TRBV7-9|TRBJ2-2|TRBD2
TGTGCCAGCAGCTGGGACTATAACACCGGGGAGCTGTTTTTT
CASSWDYNTGELFF
>.|TRBV18|TRBJ2-7|.
TGTGCCAGCTCACCACTTGAGCAGGGTCTTCACGAGCAGTACTTC
CASSPLEQGLHEQYF
>.|TRBV10-1|TRBJ2-1|TRBD2
TGCGCCAGCAGTGAGTCTAGCGGGAGCCAGAATGAGCAGTTCTTC
CASSESSGSQNEQFF
>.|TRBV5-4|TRBJ1-2|.
TGTGCCAGCACCGACCGTCTGGAACCTTATGGCTACACCTTC
CASTDRLEPYGYTF
>.|TRBV7-3|TRBJ2-5|TRBD2
TGTGCCAGCAGCTGGCGAGCGGGGAGCCAAGAGACCCAGTACTTC
CASSWRAGSQETQYF
>.|TRBV5-1|TRBJ1-1|.
TGCGCCAGCAGCTTGGCCGGGGAGGACACTGAAGCTTTCTTT
CASSLAGEDTEAFF
>.|TRBV28|TRBJ1-1|.
TGTGCCAGCAATTCCGGGGGGCCTGAAGCTTTCTTT
CASNSGGPEAFF
>.|TRBV18|TRBJ2-7|.
TGTGCCAGCTCACCACGACGGGACACTCCCTACGAGCAGTACTTC
CASSPRRDTPYEQYF
>.|TRBV9|TRBJ2-7|.
TGTGCCAGCAGTTACAGACAGGCGAACAGCGAGCAGTACTTC
CASSYRQANSEQYF
>.|TRBV29-1|TRBJ2-7|TRBD1
TGCAGCGTTGTAAATACGGGACAGGGGCTAACCTACGAGCAGTACTTC
CSVVNTGQGLTYEQYF
>.|TRBV27|TRBJ1-1|.
TGTGCCAGCAGTTTAAGGGGCAACACTGAAGCTTTCTTT
CASSLRGNTEAFF
>.|TRBV18|TRBJ2-7|TRBD2
TGTGCCAGCTCAATAGCGGGACCATACGAGCAGTACTTC
CASSIAGPYEQYF
>few|TRBV28|TRBJ1-1|TRBD1
TGTGCCAGCAGTTTATCCACAGGGGTGAACACTGAAGCTTTCTTT
CASSLSTGVNTEAFF
>once|TRBV2|TRBJ1-5|.
TGTGCCAGCAGCGCCCCAGGGGTTCCAAACCAGCCCCAGCATTTT
CASSAPGVPNQPQHF
>.|TRBV27|TRBJ1-1|TRBD1
TGTGCCAGCAGCCCCTTTTCCGCAGGGGGAGGCACTGAAGCTTTCTTT
CASSPFSAGGGTEAFF
>.|TRBV19|TRBJ1-1|TRBD1
TGTGCCAGTAGTATTGACAGGGGCAATACTGAAGCTTTCTTT
CASSIDRGNTEAFF
>.|TRBV18|TRBJ2-7|TRBD1
TGTGCCAGCTCATTTCCCGGGACAGCTAGTTCCTACGAGCAGTACTTC
CASSFPGTASSYEQYF
>.|TRBV5-1|TRBJ2-5|TRBD1
TGCGCCAGCAGCTTGCTGGGACAGGGGTTGGAGACCCAGTACTTC
CASSLLGQGLETQYF
>.|TRBV18|TRBJ1-1|.
TGTGCCAGCTCAACCGCCGGGGCCGAGACTGAAGCTTTCTTT
CASSTAGAETEAFF
>.|TRBV7-9|TRBJ2-3|TRBD2
TGTGCCAGCAGCCCTAGCGGGAGTGCGGATACGCAGTATTTT
CASSPSGSADTQYF
>.|TRBV5-1|TRBJ2-3|TRBD1
TGCGCCAGCAGCTTGACTGTGGGCAGGGGGATAGATACGCAGTATTTT
CASSLTVGRGIDTQYF
>.|TRBV28|TRBJ1-1|.
TGTGCCAGCAGTTACCAGTTGAACACTGAAGCTTTCTTT
CASSYQLNTEAFF
>.|TRBV28|TRBJ1-6|TRBD1
TGTGCCAGCAGTTTACAAACAGGGGGCTATAATTCACCCCTCCACTTT
CASSLQTGGYNSPLHF
>.|TRBV5-1|TRBJ2-1|TRBD1
TGCGCCAGCAGCCTCGGACAGGGGTACAATGAGCAGTTCTTC
CASSLGQGYNEQFF
>.|TRBV29-1|TRBJ1-4|TRBD1
TGCAGCGTTGCAGGATTCGGGGGACAGGGTAATGAAAAACTGTTTTTT
CSVAGFGGQGNEKLFF
>.|TRBV5-1|TRBJ2-2|.
TGCGCCAGCAGTTCGAGAGGGCAGGGCACCGGGGAGCTGTTTTTT
CASSSRGQGTGELFF
>.|TRBV29-1|TRBJ2-7|.
TGCAGCGTTGGGTCTTTGACGCGGAGTGGTTACGAGCAGTACTTC
CSVGSLTRSGYEQYF
>.|TRBV5-1|TRBJ2-2|.
TGCGCCAGCAGCTTGGCTGCGACGGCCACCGGGGAGCTGTTTTTT
CASSLAATATGELFF
>.|TRBV6-1|TRBJ1-3|.
TGTGCCAGCAGTGAAATTTGGTCCAGACGCACCATATATTTT
CASSEIWSRRTIYF
>.|TRBV28|TRBJ2-6|.
TGTGCCAGCAGTTTTGGGGGCTCTGGGGCCAACGTCCTGACTTTC
CASSFGGSGANVLTF
>once|TRBV6-5|TRBJ1-6|.
TGTGCCAGCAGTTACCGACCAGGGAGTACAAATTCACCCCTCCACTTT
CASSYRPGSTNSPLHF